Following are 16 T cell receptor beta chains from one sample sequenced in a study of CD4 T cells in relation to SARS-CoV-2 and coronaviruses. Before the COVID-19 pandemic, during about 2010-2019, CD4+ T cells were taken from unexposed donors. CD4+ T cells were isolated from the cells after around eleven days of culture. The antigens these receptors bind are not known. Sequencing was performed with immunoSEQ multiplex PCR; in TCRdb, only in-frame clones are kept and a portion is missing. The table has 20,000 to 30,000 clones, 77% seen once; the top ten hold 18%. Specimen: CD4+ T cells from PBMCs, cultured in vitro. The receptors come from a human donor in good health.

This chain joins TRBV18 and TRBJ2-2; 8 bases map to TRBD1. The germline V gene encodes CDR1 KGHSH and CDR2 LQKENI. Losses at the gene ends were 2 bases for V and 7 bases for J; bases not matched to a gene: 3. The CDR3 is 14 residues long. CDR3 DNA: TGTGCCAGCTCACCAGGACAGGGTAGCGGGGAGCTGTTTTTT. It is translated as CASSPGQGSGELFF.

This clone was seen once. V gene TRBV7-2 combines with J gene TRBJ2-1, with D unresolved. CDR3 length: 14 amino acids. The germline gives CDR1 SGHTA, CDR2 FQGNSA. V lost 5 bases and J lost 7, with 15 bases in between. The CDR3 here is CASSISTMGNEQFF. The CDR3 nucleotides are TGTGCCAGCAGCATATCTACGATGGGGAATGAGCAGTTCTTC.

The chain recombines TRBV6-5 with TRBJ2-6, with D possibly being TRBD1 (5 bases). Germline CDR1 reads MNHEY; CDR2 reads SVGAGI. The CDR3 spans 15 residues. Trimming left V 11 bases short and J 0 bases short, with 14 bases between. The chain's CDR3 is CAVQGAHSGANVLTF. For the CDR3, the DNA is TGTGCCGTACAAGGGGCCCACTCTGGGGCCAACGTCCTGACTTTC.

For the CDR3, the DNA is TGCGCCAGCAGTGAGCCTCCAGCGCTCTATGGCTACACCTTC. Its translation is CASSEPPALYGYTF. The chain uses TRBV10-2 and TRBJ1-2; D gene ambiguous. V lost 2 bases to trimming and J lost 4 bases, with 11 bases between them. CDR1 is WSHSY, CDR2 SAAADI, per germline. The CDR3 totals 14 residues.

This chain links TRBV4-1 with TRBJ1-5, with 8 bases aligning to TRBD1. This CDR3 has 17 amino acids. With V trimmed by 4 bases and J by 9 bases, 17 bases remained unmatched. CDR1 and CDR2 (germline): MGHRA, YSYEKL. CDR3 bases: TGCGCCAGCAGCCCCATATTAGGACAGGGCCTGGGGCGGCCCCAGCATTTT. This encodes CASSPILGQGLGRPQHF.

The rearrangement uses TRBV3-1 (or the pseudogene TRBV3-2) and TRBJ2-1; 13 nucleotides match TRBD2. This CDR3 region has 17 residues. CDR1 and CDR2 from the germline V gene are LGHDT and YNNKEL (reference sequence). V dropped 5 bases and J dropped 8; count of bases not matched to a gene: 12. Here the CDR3 DNA reads TGTGCCAGCAGCTTGACTCCGGGACTAGCGGGATCCCATGAGCAGTTCTTC. Translating gives CASSLTPGLAGSHEQFF.

CDR3 protein: CAIRDVGSGRAMTDTQYF. DNA for the CDR3: TGTGCCATCCGCGATGTAGGTAGCGGGAGGGCCATGACAGATACGCAGTATTTT. The chain couples TRBV10-3 to TRBJ2-3; 11 bases are a match to TRBD2. Germline V lookup: CDR1 ENHRY, CDR2 SYGVKD. This CDR3 contains 18 residues. Trimming cost V 8 bases and J 3 bases; bases outside gene matches: 16.

V and J are TRBV12-5 and TRBJ1-3, with a possible D match to TRBD1 (6 bases). CDR3 length: 15 amino acids. Trimming shortened V by 5 bases and J by 0 bases, and 11 bases separated the two germline ends. Germline lookup yields CDR1 LGHNT and CDR2 FRNRAP. The CDR3 DNA is TGTGCTAGTGGTCTACTACAGGGCTCTGGAAACACCATATATTTT. The encoded protein is CASGLLQGSGNTIYF.

This clone has just a few counts. The chain joins TRBV19 to TRBJ1-2; tentative D call: TRBD1 (5 bases). V was pared by 5 bases and J by 2 bases, with 15 bases between. The CDR3 is 15 residues long. CDR1 and CDR2 (germline): LNHDA, SQIVND (reference sequence). CDR3 amino acids: CASSSTPGANYGYTF. The CDR3 DNA reads TGTGCCAGTAGTTCCACCCCCGGGGCGAACTATGGCTACACCTTC.

The CDR3 loop reads CATSRELAGGGNTIYF. The CDR3 bases are TGTGCCACCAGCAGGGAGCTTGCAGGGGGTGGAAACACCATATATTTT. The chain employs TRBV15 and TRBJ1-3; 7 nucleotides agree with TRBD1. With V trimmed by 3 bases and J by 3 bases, 8 bases remained unmatched. The CDR3 covers 16 residues. Germline V gene sequence: CDR1 LNHNV, CDR2 YYDKDF (reference sequence).

This clone was detected only once. This chain connects TRBV14 to TRBJ2-2; maybe TRBD2 (5 bases). Trimming removed 2 bases from V and 0 bases from J, with 10 bases in between. Germline-derived CDR1 and CDR2 are SGHDN and FVKESK. The CDR3 contains 16 residues. CDR3 nucleotides: TGTGCCAGCAGCCAAATAGCGATTGCGAACACCGGGGAGCTGTTTTTT. This sequence encodes CASSQIAIANTGELFF. Full variable domain (remainder filled in from reference TRBV14 and TRBJ2-2): EAGVTQFPSHSVIEKGQTVTLRCDPISGHDNLYWYRRVMGKEIKFLLHFVKESKQDESGMPNNRFLAERTGGTYSTLKVQPAELEDSGVYFCASSQIAIANTGELFFGEGSRLTVL.

V usage is TRBV7-6 and J usage is TRBJ1-2; 10 nucleotides match TRBD1. The V segment lost 3 bases and the J segment 7 bases; nucleotides outside the gene matches: 8. The CDR3 extends over 15 amino acids. Germline loops: CDR1 SGHVS, CDR2 FNYEAQ. DNA of the CDR3: TGTGCCAGCAGCTTCTCACACGGGACAGGGGCTGGCTACACCTTC. This translates into CASSFSHGTGAGYTF.

This chain uses TRBV4-1 with TRBJ2-7; D ambiguous. The CDR3 consists of 18 residues. V dropped 1 base and J dropped 0 bases, with 19 bases sitting between them. CDR1 and CDR2 (germline): MGHRA, YSYEKL. As DNA, the CDR3 is TGCGCCAGCAGCCAAGGAAACTTTCCGCGGTTAAGCTCCTACGAGCAGTACTTC. As protein: CASSQGNFPRLSSYEQYF.

This clone was found once. The chain uses TRBV6-5 and TRBJ2-7; D is unresolved. Germline V lookup: CDR1 MNHEY, CDR2 SVGAGI. The CDR3 is 13 residues long. V was clipped by 2 bases and J by 2 bases, with 7 bases between them. CDR3 in DNA: TGTGCCAGCAGTTACGCCGGCACCTACGAGCAGTACTTC. Translated: CASSYAGTYEQYF.

This clone was picked up one time. The rearrangement links TRBV5-1 to TRBJ1-4, with TRBD1 matching over 9 bases. CDR3 length equals 16 residues. Trimming removed 0 bases from V and 6 bases from J; junction bases left unmatched: 6. Germline loops: CDR1 SGHRS, CDR2 YFSETQ. The DNA of the CDR3 is TGCGCCAGCAGCTTGGGGGGCGGGACAGGGCATGAAAAACTGTTTTTT. Amino acid sequence: CASSLGGGTGHEKLFF.

V usage is TRBV5-1 and J usage is TRBJ2-3; D perhaps matches TRBD2 (5 bases). CDR3 length equals 18 residues. V lost 4 bases to trimming and J lost 11 bases, with 32 bases between them. Germline V gene sequence: CDR1 SGHRS, CDR2 YFSETQ. The CDR3 nucleotides read TGCGCCAGCAGCGCCGGAGGACCCTCTTTAAAACTCGATCTGGGGCAGTATTTT. Its translation is CASSAGGPSLKLDLGQYF.